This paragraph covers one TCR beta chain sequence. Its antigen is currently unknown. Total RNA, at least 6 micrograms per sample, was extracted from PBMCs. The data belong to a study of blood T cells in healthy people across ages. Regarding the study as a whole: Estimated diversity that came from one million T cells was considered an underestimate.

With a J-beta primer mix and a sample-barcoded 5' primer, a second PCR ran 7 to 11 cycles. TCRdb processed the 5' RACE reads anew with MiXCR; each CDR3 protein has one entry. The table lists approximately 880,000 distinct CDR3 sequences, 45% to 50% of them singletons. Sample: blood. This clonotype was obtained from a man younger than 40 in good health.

CDR3: CSVGTPELYEQYF. The CDR3 DNA is TGCAGCGTCGGGACTCCAGAGTTATACGAGCAGTACTTC. This chain uses TRBV29-1 with TRBJ2-7; perhaps TRBD2 as D (6 bases). The CDR3 is 13 residues long. Germline V gene data show CDR1 as SQVTM and CDR2 as ANQGSEA. The ends were cut back, 6 bases at V and 4 bases at J, with 16 bases in the middle.